The T cell receptor (beta chain) under discussion was sequenced for a study of blood T cell repertoires in COVID-19. Study in general: T cells, B-cell-depleted T cells, or PBMCs supplied cDNA or gDNA.

In the authors' workflow: Amplified reference gene primers provided the basis for estimating nucleated cell counts. TCRdb's table, derived via immunoSEQ multiplex PCR, lists solely in-frame clones and lacks some. D and trimming were read from the DNA, whereas the V and J calls and clone size are those reported in that table. The sample includes about 59,000 clones, about 81% of them seen just once. The CDR3 is made up of 14 amino acids. V was shortened by 2 bases and J by 0 bases, with 8 bases between the two germline ends. Germline V CDR1 and CDR2: MGHRA, YSYEKL. A Seattle source enrolled patients during active infection and followed them longitudinally.

Input material: peripheral blood. The TCR was taken from a man between 60 and 75 years old with COVID-19, enrolled during active disease. The V gene is TRBV4-1, the J gene TRBJ2-7; D not certain. Here the CDR3 reads CASSQLPLSYEQYF. DNA for the CDR3: TGCGCCAGCAGCCAACTTCCCCTCTCCTACGAGCAGTACTTC.